This entry lists 23 T cell receptor beta chains sequenced from one sample in a study of cytomegalovirus exposure and HLA in healthy donors. In the PCR, 60 Vbeta and 13 Jbeta primers were used. The protocol was immunoSEQ multiplex PCR, while the TCRdb copy is restricted to in-frame clones and leaves out a portion. Of 150,000 to 200,000 clones listed, 60% to 85% are singletons. The sequenced sample was PBMCs. All receptors derive from a male donor in good health and CMV-seropositive.

The chain links TRBV7-9 to TRBJ2-1, with D uncertain. CDR3 length: 11 amino acids. Germline CDR1 reads SEHNR; CDR2 reads FQNEAQ (reference sequence). Trimming took 0 bases from V and 9 from J, leaving 3 bases between them. CDR3 coding DNA: TGTGCCAGCAGCTTAGCGCGTGAGCAGTTCTTC. This gives the protein CASSLAREQFF.

The V call is TRBV6-5, the J call TRBJ1-4; 8 nucleotides align to TRBD1. Germline CDR1 reads MNHEY; CDR2 reads SVGAGI. V gave up 6 bases and J gave up 8 bases; unmatched junction bases: 8. The CDR3 is 14 amino acids. Here the CDR3 DNA reads TGTGCCAGCAGGCACAGGGGGGCTTTGGAAAAACTGTTTTTT. The encoded protein is CASRHRGALEKLFF.

V gene TRBV2 combines with J gene TRBJ1-1, with 8 nucleotides matching TRBD1. V lost 6 bases to trimming and J lost 1 base; unmatched junction nucleotides: 13. This CDR3 region has 17 residues. Looked up from germline, CDR1 is SNHLY and CDR2 is FYNNEI. This chain's CDR3 is CASRGPGGDRQNTEAFF. Written as DNA, the CDR3 is TGTGCCAGCAGGGGGCCAGGGGGCGATCGACAGAACACTGAAGCTTTCTTT.

This clone was detected a few times. The genes are TRBV4-3 and TRBJ1-1; 7 nucleotides align to TRBD1. The CDR3 runs to 16 residues. The trim removed 3 bases at V and 3 bases at J, leaving 10 bases unmatched. Germline-derived CDR1 and CDR2 are LGHNA and YSLEER. The CDR3 region is CASSHLVGGDYTEAFF. As DNA, the CDR3 is TGCGCCAGCAGCCATTTGGTAGGGGGCGATTACACTGAAGCTTTCTTT.

This sequence joins TRBV19 and TRBJ2-1; TRBD2 aligns across 8 bases. In germline, CDR1 is LNHDA, CDR2 SQIVND (reference sequence). Trimming cost V 8 bases and J 2 bases; bases outside gene matches: 5. This CDR3 comprises 14 residues. Written as DNA, the CDR3 is TGTGCCAGTCGTAGCGGGACTACCTACAATGAGCAGTTCTTC. Encoded protein: CASRSGTTYNEQFF.

This clone was counted a few times. The V and J genes are TRBV6-5 and TRBJ2-6; D remains ambiguous. V was cut by 6 bases and J by 0 bases, with 6 bases left in between. Germline V gene sequence: CDR1 MNHEY, CDR2 SVGAGI. The CDR3 extends over 14 amino acids. The chain's CDR3 is CASSTVSGANVLTF. CDR3 bases: TGTGCCAGCAGCACAGTCTCTGGGGCCAACGTCCTGACTTTC.

The chain uses TRBV13 and TRBJ2-1, with 10 positions matching TRBD2. Germline V gene lookup returns CDR1 PRHDT and CDR2 FYEKMQ (reference sequence). The V gene end was trimmed by 0 bases and the J gene end by 7 bases; junction bases not matched to a gene: 9. This CDR3 has 17 residues. CDR3 protein: CASSLGLGASGGNEQFF. The CDR3, as DNA: TGTGCCAGCAGCTTAGGCCTCGGGGCTAGCGGGGGAAATGAGCAGTTCTTC.

This chain links TRBV30 with TRBJ2-1, with D unclear. CDR3 length equals 14 residues. Germline CDR1 reads GTSNPN; CDR2 reads SVGIG (reference sequence). V was pared by 0 bases and J by 4 bases, with 10 bases between. CDR3 nucleotide sequence: TGTGCCTGGAGTGTACGCCGGCGGTACAATGAGCAGTTCTTC. Protein sequence: CAWSVRRRYNEQFF.

The V call is TRBV5-1, the J call TRBJ2-2; 8 nucleotides align to TRBD1. CDR1 SGHRS and CDR2 YFSETQ come from the germline V gene. Unmatched junction bases numbered 9, after V lost 4 bases and J lost 4 bases. The CDR3 is 16 residues long. The CDR3: CASSKTGTGGTGELFF. The CDR3 DNA follows: TGCGCCAGCAGCAAAACCGGGACAGGTGGCACCGGGGAGCTGTTTTTT.

The chain couples TRBV13 to TRBJ2-3; TRBD2 matches at 9 bases. CDR3 size: 16 residues. Germline CDR1 is PRHDT and CDR2 is FYEKMQ (reference sequence). V was clipped by 2 bases and J by 4 bases; unmatched bases: 7. CDR3 bases: TGTGCCAGCAGCTTATCGGGCGGGGGGGCCCCAGATACGCAGTATTTT. Translated: CASSLSGGGAPDTQYF. The full variable domain, completed using reference TRBV13 and TRBJ2-3, is AAGVIQSPRHLIKEKRETATLKCYPIPRHDTVYWYQQGPGQDPQFLISFYEKMQSDKGSIPDRFSAQQFSDYHSELNMSSLELGDSALYFCASSLSGGGAPDTQYFGPGTRLTVL.

The V call is TRBV5-6, the J call TRBJ2-3, with D possibly being TRBD2 (5 bases). CDR3 size: 12 residues. From germline, CDR1 is SGHDT and CDR2 YYEEEE. V dropped 4 bases and J dropped 11 bases, with 14 bases sitting between them. In DNA form, the CDR3 reads TGTGCCAGCAGCCCGGGCGGACTCCTGCAGTATTTT. Amino acid sequence: CASSPGGLLQYF.

This chain joins TRBV29-1 and TRBJ2-1, with 7 bases lining up with TRBD2. Germline loops: CDR1 SQVTM, CDR2 ANQGSEA. CDR3 length: 9 residues. J lost 14 bases, V lost 4 bases, and 2 bases had no gene match. The CDR3 region is CSVAGGKFF. As DNA, the CDR3 is TGCAGCGTTGCCGGGGGGAAGTTCTTC.

V is TRBV14 and J is TRBJ1-4, with TRBD1 as a possible D gene (5 bases). In germline, CDR1 is SGHDN, CDR2 FVKESK. The CDR3 is 18 amino acids. V gave up 0 bases and J gave up 0 bases, with 14 bases separating them. The CDR3 DNA sequence: TGTGCCAGCAGCCAAGATGGGGGGAGAGGTACAACTAATGAAAAACTGTTTTTT. It specifies CASSQDGGRGTTNEKLFF.

The J gene is TRBJ2-1, the V gene TRBV15; 11 bases agree with TRBD2. This CDR3 has 17 residues. Germline CDR1 is LNHNV and CDR2 is YYDKDF (reference sequence). Trimming removed 5 bases from V and 9 bases from J; junction bases left unmatched: 15. The CDR3 sequence is CATSENPIAGGRGEQFF. The CDR3 DNA is TGTGCCACCAGCGAGAATCCGATAGCGGGGGGGCGCGGTGAGCAGTTCTTC.

The gene calls are TRBV7-9 and TRBJ2-5; perhaps TRBD1 as D (6 bases). Germline CDR1 and CDR2: SEHNR and FQNEAQ (reference sequence). The CDR3 consists of 15 residues. V dropped 6 bases and J dropped 1 base, with 15 bases sitting between them. The CDR3 protein is CASRIRDTLQETQYF. CDR3 bases: TGTGCCAGCAGAATCCGGGACACCCTCCAAGAGACCCAGTACTTC.

The chain couples TRBV9 to TRBJ2-2, with 8 bases identical to TRBD1. The ends lost 4 bases at V and 0 bases at J; junction bases unmatched: 2. CDR1 SGDLS and CDR2 YYNGEE come from the germline V gene. This CDR3 region has 15 residues. In DNA form, the CDR3 reads TGTGCCAGCAGCTGGACAGGGACGAACACCGGGGAGCTGTTTTTT. It yields the protein CASSWTGTNTGELFF.

This chain joins TRBV18 and TRBJ2-7, with a weak D call TRBD2 (5 bases). This CDR3 region has 13 residues. Germline assignment: CDR1 KGHSH and CDR2 LQKENI. Trimming took off 5 bases at V and 5 bases at J, with 13 bases between the two ends. As DNA, the CDR3 is TGTGCCAGCTCATCGGGCCGAGGGAACGAGCAGTACTTC. This translates into CASSSGRGNEQYF.

This chain joins TRBV5-1 and TRBJ2-2; D possibly corresponds to TRBD1 (5 bases). CDR1 is SGHRS, CDR2 YFSETQ, per germline. Trimming cost V 4 bases and J 4 bases, with 11 bases left between them. The CDR3 contains 14 residues. The CDR3 loop reads CASSPWTTTGELFF. CDR3 bases: TGCGCCAGCAGCCCATGGACAACCACCGGGGAGCTGTTTTTT.

The chain employs TRBV4-1 and TRBJ2-1; tentatively, D is TRBD2 (5 bases). V dropped 0 bases and J dropped 0 bases, with 9 bases sitting between them. Germline V gene data show CDR1 as MGHRA and CDR2 as YSYEKL. The CDR3 covers 16 residues. Written as DNA, the CDR3 is TGCGCCAGCAGCCAAGATCCGGGGTACTCCTACAATGAGCAGTTCTTC. Amino acids: CASSQDPGYSYNEQFF.

About this clone itself: Other DNA sequences in this sample translate to the same CDR3. This chain connects TRBV6-4 to TRBJ2-1, with 11 nucleotides matching TRBD2. Germline lookup yields CDR1 MRHNA and CDR2 SNTAGT. The V and J ends lost 6 bases and 10 bases, in that order; junction bases with no gene match: 17. There are 17 residues in the CDR3. DNA of the CDR3: TGTGCCAGCAGCGACGGAAGTGGTAGCGGGGGGGCCAAGGAGCAGTTCTTC. It codes for CASSDGSGSGGAKEQFF.

The chain employs TRBV9 and TRBJ2-7, with TRBD1 identical over 9 bases. Unmatched junction bases numbered 7, after V lost 4 bases and J lost 2 bases. The CDR3 sequence is 15 residues long. Germline loops: CDR1 SGDLS, CDR2 YYNGEE. The DNA for the CDR3 is TGTGCCAGCAGCCTAGGGACAGGGTCAGCCTACGAGCAGTACTTC. It translates to CASSLGTGSAYEQYF.

V and J are TRBV10-3 and TRBJ1-1, with TRBD1 matching 12 bases. The V segment lost 4 bases and the J segment 5 bases; nucleotides outside the gene matches: 5. CDR3 size: 15 residues. Germline V gene sequence: CDR1 ENHRY, CDR2 SYGVKD. CDR3 region: CAISVGTGGWTEAFF. CDR3 coding DNA: TGTGCCATCAGTGTAGGGACAGGGGGCTGGACTGAAGCTTTCTTT.

The chain recombines TRBV9 with TRBJ2-3, with D possibly TRBD2 on 6 matching bases. Germline V CDR1 and CDR2: SGDLS, YYNGEE. Trimming shortened V by 0 bases and J by 0 bases, and 14 bases separated the two germline ends. The CDR3 covers 17 residues. DNA of the CDR3: TGTGCCAGCAGCGTAGCAAGGCTAGCGACAAGCACAGATACGCAGTATTTT. It yields the protein CASSVARLATSTDTQYF.